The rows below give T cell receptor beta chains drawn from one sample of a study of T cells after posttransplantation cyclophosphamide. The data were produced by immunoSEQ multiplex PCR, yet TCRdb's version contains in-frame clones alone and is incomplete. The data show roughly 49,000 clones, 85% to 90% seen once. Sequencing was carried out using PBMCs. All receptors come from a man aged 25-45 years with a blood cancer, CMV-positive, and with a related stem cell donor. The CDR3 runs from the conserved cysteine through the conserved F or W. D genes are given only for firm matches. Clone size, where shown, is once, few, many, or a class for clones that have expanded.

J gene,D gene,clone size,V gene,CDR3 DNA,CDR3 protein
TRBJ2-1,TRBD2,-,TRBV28,TGTGCCAGCAGCCGGGGGGGGACTAGCGGGAGTTGGGATGAGCAGTTCTTC,CASSRGGTSGSWDEQFF
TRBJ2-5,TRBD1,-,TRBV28,TGTGCCAGCAGCTCGACAGGGCGCAAGGAGACCCAGTACTTC,CASSSTGRKETQYF
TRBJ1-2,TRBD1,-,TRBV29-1,TGCAGCGTTGAAGGCGACAGGGGATATGGCTACACCTTC,CSVEGDRGYGYTF
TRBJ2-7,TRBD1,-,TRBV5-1,TGCGCCAGCAGCTTGGGGTCGGGACAGGGGCGCAGCGAGCAGTACTTC,CASSLGSGQGRSEQYF
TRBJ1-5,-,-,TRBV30,TGTGCCTGGAGTCGAACCCCCGGGTCTTGGGGCAATCAGCCCCAGCATTTT,CAWSRTPGSWGNQPQHF
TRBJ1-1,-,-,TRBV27,TGTGCCAGCAGTTTAGGGCAGGGGCGAGCTGAAGCTTTCTTT,CASSLGQGRAEAFF
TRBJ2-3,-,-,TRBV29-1,TGCAGCGCCGCCATTACTAGCACAGATACGCAGTATTTT,CSAAITSTDTQYF
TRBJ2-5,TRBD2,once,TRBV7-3,TGTGCCAGCAGCTTATTAGTCAGTAATATAGCGGGATCTCAAGAGACCCAGTACTTC,CASSLLVSNIAGSQETQYF
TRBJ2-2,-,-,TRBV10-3,TGTGCCATCAGTGACCGCGGACTACCTTCGGGGGAGCTGTTTTTT,CAISDRGLPSGELFF
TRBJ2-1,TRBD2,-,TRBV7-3,TGTGCCAGCAGCTCGACAACCTGGACTAGATGGGACGACAATGAGCAGTTCTTC,CASSSTTWTRWDDNEQFF
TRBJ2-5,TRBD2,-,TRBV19,TGTGCCAGTAGTGTCTCTGGGACTAGCGGGGAAGAGACCCAGTACTTC,CASSVSGTSGEETQYF
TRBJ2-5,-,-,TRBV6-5,TGTGCCAGCGCCCAGGGGCCCGCTCGAGAGACCCAGTACTTC,CASAQGPARETQYF
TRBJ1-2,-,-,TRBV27,TGTGCCAGCAGTGGGATTCTCCAGGGATCTTATGGCTACACCTTC,CASSGILQGSYGYTF
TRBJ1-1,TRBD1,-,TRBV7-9,TGTGCCAGCAGCGCCTACAGGGGGAACACTGAAGCTTTCTTT,CASSAYRGNTEAFF
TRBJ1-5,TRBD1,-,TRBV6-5,TGTGCCAGCAGTTACTCACAGGGGGCGAATCAGCCCCAGCATTTT,CASSYSQGANQPQHF
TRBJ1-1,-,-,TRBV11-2,TGTGCCAGCAGCTTAAGGGAGTACACTGAAGCTTTCTTT,CASSLREYTEAFF
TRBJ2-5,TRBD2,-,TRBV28,TGTGCCAGCAGTCGACTAGCGAGGGAGACCCAGTACTTC,CASSRLARETQYF
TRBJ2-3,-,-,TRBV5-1,TGCGCCAGCAGCCGCCTTGGCGGGAACACAGATACGCAGTATTTT,CASSRLGGNTDTQYF
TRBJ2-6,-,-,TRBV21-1,TGTGCCAGCAGCAGTCTACAGGGGGCTGGGGCCAACGTCCTGACTTTC,CASSSLQGAGANVLTF
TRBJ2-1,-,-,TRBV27,TGTGCCAGCAGTCAAGACTTCTCCTACAATGAGCAGTTCTTC,CASSQDFSYNEQFF
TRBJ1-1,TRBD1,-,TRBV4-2,TGTGCCAGCAGCCAACCTGGACAGGGGGCTGTGAACACTGAAGCTTTCTTT,CASSQPGQGAVNTEAFF
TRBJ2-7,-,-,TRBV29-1,TGCAGCGTCGGTTGGACAGTTCGGGACGAGCAGTACTTC,CSVGWTVRDEQYF
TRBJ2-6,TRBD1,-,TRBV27,TGTGCCAGCATGAGGGGGCGCGATGGTGGGGCCAACGTCCTGACTTTC,CASMRGRDGGANVLTF
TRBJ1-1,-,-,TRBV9,TGTGCCAGCAGCGTAGTCCAGGGTGGCACTGAAGCTTTCTTT,CASSVVQGGTEAFF
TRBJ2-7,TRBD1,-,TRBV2,TGTGCCAGCAGTGGTCCGGGACAGGGGGTCTACGAGCAGTACTTC,CASSGPGQGVYEQYF
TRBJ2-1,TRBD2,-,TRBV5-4,TGTGCCAGCAGCCGTAGACTAGCGGGAGGGCCCGATGAGCAGTTCTTC,CASSRRLAGGPDEQFF
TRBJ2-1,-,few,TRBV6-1,TGTGCCAGCACCCGCCCAGTGGAGGGGAACGATGAGCAGTTCTTC,CASTRPVEGNDEQFF
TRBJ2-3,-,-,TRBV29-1,TGCAGCGTTGAAGGGACTAGGGGGGCAGATACGCAGTATTTT,CSVEGTRGADTQYF
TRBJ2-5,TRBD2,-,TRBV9,TGTGCCAGCAGCGTAGATCTAGCGGGAGGGCGGACCCAGTACTTC,CASSVDLAGGRTQYF
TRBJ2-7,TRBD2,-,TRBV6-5,TGTGCCAGCAGTTACGGCCAGCGGGGCTCCTACGAGCAGTACTTC,CASSYGQRGSYEQYF